This TCR beta chain originates from a study of cytomegalovirus exposure and HLA in healthy donors. PCR was performed using 60 Vbeta and 13 Jbeta primers. Clones were read by immunoSEQ multiplex PCR, and TCRdb kept only the in-frame ones, dropping some. Of roughly 280,000 clones listed, more than 55% are singletons. About this clone: Its antigen is still unknown.

Overall study results and limits: Diagnosis of cytomegalovirus status made by the classifier reportedly showed high specificity and sensitivity. Being productive about 90% or about 30% of the time was typical of most TCR beta V segments in an earlier analysis.

Healthy bone marrow donors formed the donor group. This clonotype originated in a female donor in good health and CMV-seronegative. The sequencing sample was made of PBMCs.

The CDR3 DNA reads as TGTGCCAGCAGCGGGGACAGGGAAGAGTCCTACGAGCAGTACTTC. Residues: CASSGDREESYEQYF. This chain links TRBV7-9 with TRBJ2-7, with 9 bases aligning to TRBD1. With 5 bases clipped from V and 1 base from J, the junction kept 6 bases outside the gene matches. This CDR3 region has 15 residues. Germline V gene data show CDR1 as SEHNR and CDR2 as FQNEAQ (reference sequence).